Following are 30 T cell receptor beta chains from one sample sequenced in a study of cytomegalovirus exposure and HLA in healthy donors. PCR employed 60 Vbeta and 13 Jbeta primers. Method: immunoSEQ multiplex PCR; TCRdb's copy keeps in-frame clones and lacks some. The sample holds approximately 190,000 clones; approximately 12% are singletons and the top ten take approximately 7.8%. The sample taken for sequencing was PBMCs. These TCRs come from a man aged 50-60 years in good health and CMV-seropositive.

This clone was seen once. The chain joins TRBV10-3 to TRBJ2-3; a weak D match, TRBD2 (5 bases). Germline-derived CDR1 and CDR2 are ENHRY and SYGVKD. The CDR3 extends over 16 amino acids. Trimming shortened V by 3 bases and J by 1 base, and 14 bases separated the two germline ends. The CDR3 spells CAISEMVTRGTDTQYF. CDR3 in DNA: TGTGCCATCAGTGAAATGGTGACGAGGGGCACAGATACGCAGTATTTT.

The chain couples TRBV7-9 to TRBJ1-1; 7 bases align to TRBD1. The CDR3 spans 16 residues. Per germline, CDR1 SEHNR and CDR2 FQNEAQ (reference sequence). V was clipped by 4 bases and J by 1 base; unmatched bases: 9. Here the CDR3 reads CASSSITRTGNTEAFF. The CDR3 DNA reads as TGTGCCAGCAGCTCAATAACCCGGACAGGGAACACTGAAGCTTTCTTT. Complete variable domain (other parts from reference TRBV7-9 and TRBJ1-1): DTGVSQNPRHKITKRGQNVTFRCDPISEHNRLYWYRQTLGQGPEFLTYFQNEAQLEKSRLLSDRFSAERPKGSFSTLEIQRTEQGDSAMYLCASSSITRTGNTEAFFGQGTRLTVV.

The chain combines TRBV30 with TRBJ2-5, with 7 bases matching TRBD1. Germline lookup yields CDR1 GTSNPN and CDR2 SVGIG (reference sequence). The junction had 7 bases not matched to a gene; V was cut back by 5 bases and J by 4 bases. CDR3 length: 13 amino acids. CDR3: CAWDRVYVETQYF. The CDR3, as DNA: TGTGCCTGGGACAGGGTATACGTAGAGACCCAGTACTTC.

The chain employs TRBV15 and TRBJ1-2; 8 nucleotides line up with TRBD1. There are 14 residues in the CDR3. The germline CDR1 and CDR2 sequences are LNHNV and YYDKDF (reference sequence). The junction had 8 bases not matched to a gene; V was cut back by 3 bases and J by 8 bases. CDR3 sequence: CATSSGTGDSGYTF. CDR3 DNA: TGTGCCACCAGCAGCGGGACAGGAGATTCGGGCTACACCTTC.

V usage is TRBV28 and J usage is TRBJ1-2; 10 nucleotides line up with TRBD1. This CDR3 contains 14 residues. The ends lost 6 bases at V and 7 bases at J; junction bases unmatched: 8. Germline loops: CDR1 MDHEN, CDR2 SYDVKM. The CDR3 sequence is CASRTTGGESGYTF. CDR3 coding DNA: TGTGCCAGCAGGACGACAGGGGGCGAAAGTGGCTACACCTTC.

Only a few counts were recorded for this clone. The rearrangement joins TRBV29-1 to TRBJ1-5; no firm D call. The CDR3 is 14 amino acids. Germline V gene lookup returns CDR1 SQVTM and CDR2 ANQGSEA. V was trimmed by 4 bases and J by 0 bases, leaving 10 bases between them. CDR3 in DNA: TGCAGCGTTGTGGAGGGAAATAGCAATCAGCCCCAGCATTTT. As protein: CSVVEGNSNQPQHF.

V gene TRBV27 combines with J gene TRBJ2-1, with TRBD2 identical over 14 bases. CDR1 MNHEY and CDR2 SMNVEV come from the germline V gene (reference sequence). The CDR3 covers 17 residues. J was trimmed by 7 bases and V by 8 bases; bases with no gene match: 13. The CDR3: CASQTTRGLAGVNEQFF. CDR3 bases: TGTGCCAGCCAAACAACTAGGGGACTAGCGGGAGTGAATGAGCAGTTCTTC.

The rearrangement uses TRBV7-9 and TRBJ2-7; the match to TRBD1 covers 7 bases. The junction had 4 bases not matched to a gene; V was cut back by 5 bases and J by 3 bases. The CDR3 runs 13 residues. Germline lookup yields CDR1 SEHNR and CDR2 FQNEAQ (reference sequence). CDR3 sequence reads: CASSRGPSYEQYV. CDR3 coding DNA: TGTGCCAGCAGCAGGGGGCCCAGCTACGAGCAGTACGTC.

V usage is TRBV6-1 and J usage is TRBJ2-2, with D hard to call. Trimming left V 7 bases short and J 1 base short, with 10 bases between. Germline CDR1 and CDR2: MNHNS and SASEGT. The CDR3 contains 14 residues. The CDR3 sequence is CASTGLWNTGELFF. CDR3 bases: TGTGCCAGCACAGGCCTCTGGAACACCGGGGAGCTGTTTTTT.

This clone turned up a few times. The V and J genes are TRBV27 and TRBJ2-6, with D possibly TRBD1 on 6 matching bases. The CDR3 has 15 amino acids. Germline CDR1 reads MNHEY; CDR2 reads SMNVEV (reference sequence). V dropped 7 bases and J dropped 2 bases, with 12 bases sitting between them. The CDR3 protein is CASTLKGAGANVLTF. For the CDR3, the DNA is TGTGCCAGCACTTTGAAGGGGGCTGGGGCCAACGTCCTGACTTTC.

This clone was counted between two and nine times. The V call is TRBV27, the J call TRBJ1-4; 9 nucleotides agree with TRBD1. CDR1 is MNHEY and CDR2 is SMNVEV in the germline V gene (reference sequence). V gave up 6 bases and J gave up 5 bases; unmatched junction bases: 4. CDR3 length equals 14 residues. The CDR3 spells CASRTGTGNEKLFF. DNA for the CDR3: TGTGCCAGCAGGACCGGGACAGGGAATGAAAAACTGTTTTTT.

V gene TRBV29-1 combines with J gene TRBJ2-2; 7 bases are a match to TRBD2. V gave up 0 bases and J gave up 1 base; unmatched junction bases: 2. CDR1 is SQVTM and CDR2 is ANQGSEA in the germline V gene. This CDR3 is built from 15 residues. The CDR3 nucleotides read TGCAGCGTTGAAGAATTAGCGGGGAACACCGGGGAGCTGTTTTTT. Encoded protein: CSVEELAGNTGELFF.

This clone appeared a few times. The chain employs TRBV5-6 and TRBJ1-6; no firm D call. There are 13 residues in the CDR3. V lost 3 bases and J 7 bases, leaving 8 bases between the germline ends. Germline CDR1 reads SGHDT; CDR2 reads YYEEEE. CDR3 amino acids: CASSSIVNSPLHF. CDR3 nucleotides: TGTGCCAGCAGCTCTATTGTCAATTCACCCCTCCACTTT. Full variable domain (rest looked up from reference TRBV5-6 and TRBJ1-6): DAGVTQSPTHLIKTRGQQVTLRCSPKSGHDTVSWYQQALGQGPQFIFQYYEEEERQRGNFPDRFSGHQFPNYSSELNVNALLLGDSALYLCASSSIVNSPLHFGNGTRLTVT.

CDR3 bases: TGTGCCAGCAGCTTAGCGCAAGGGGGCGCGGAGAAAGCTTTCTTT. Protein product: CASSLAQGGAEKAFF. The V gene is TRBV7-9, the J gene TRBJ1-1; 7 nucleotides line up with TRBD1. This CDR3 comprises 15 residues. The germline CDR1 and CDR2 sequences are SEHNR and FQNEAQ (reference sequence). With V trimmed by 0 bases and J by 9 bases, 10 bases remained unmatched.

The V gene is TRBV5-4, the J gene TRBJ2-5; 7 nucleotides agree with TRBD2. This CDR3 region has 14 residues. The ends lost 4 bases at V and 9 bases at J; junction bases unmatched: 12. Germline loops: CDR1 SGHNT, CDR2 YYREEE (reference sequence). As DNA, the CDR3 is TGTGCCAGCAGCCCGGAGGGGACTACTTCGGCCCAGTACTTC. Translating gives CASSPEGTTSAQYF.

This clone has only a few counts. J is TRBJ2-1 and V is TRBV21-1; the D call in the table, TRBD1, was not verified against the DNA. TRBV21-1 is a pseudogene segment. This CDR3 contains 17 residues. In DNA form, the CDR3 reads TGTGCCAGCAGCAAAGCCCCGCGACAGGGGACCTACAATGAGCAGTTCTTC. Translated: CASSKAPRQGTYNEQFF.

This rearrangement joins TRBV19 to TRBJ2-3, with TRBD1 matching 8 bases. The CDR3 sequence is 14 residues long. J was trimmed by 5 bases and V by 5 bases; bases with no gene match: 6. The germline CDR1 and CDR2 sequences are LNHDA and SQIVND (reference sequence). The CDR3 reads CASSDTGGQDTQYF. The DNA for the CDR3 is TGTGCCAGTAGTGACACAGGGGGACAAGATACGCAGTATTTT.

V and J are TRBV4-3 and TRBJ1-6, with D maybe TRBD1 (6 bases). V was clipped by 0 bases and J by 7 bases, with 10 bases between them. This CDR3 has 15 residues. CDR1 is LGHNA, CDR2 YSLEER, per germline. The CDR3 protein is CASSQDGGGNSPLHF. CDR3 coding DNA: TGCGCCAGCAGCCAAGATGGGGGCGGGAATTCACCCCTCCACTTT.

This CDR3 is CASSQGEGPYEQYF. The CDR3 bases are TGCGCCAGCAGCCAAGGGGAGGGTCCCTACGAGCAGTACTTC. This chain connects TRBV4-3 to TRBJ2-7; 7 bases match TRBD2. The germline V gene has CDR1 LGHNA and CDR2 YSLEER. V was pared by 1 base and J by 2 bases, with 2 bases of the junction left unmatched. This CDR3 has 14 amino acids.

This clone has just a few counts. The chain recombines TRBV10-3 with TRBJ2-2; TRBD2 agrees at 9 bases. The ends lost 3 bases at V and 7 bases at J; junction bases unmatched: 9. CDR3 size: 16 residues. The germline V gene has CDR1 ENHRY and CDR2 SYGVKD. For the CDR3, the DNA is TGTGCCATCAGTGATTCGCGGGGGGGCCGGGACGGGGAGCTGTTTTTT. This sequence encodes CAISDSRGGRDGELFF.

This clone was recorded a few times. The chain couples TRBV10-2 to TRBJ2-7; the match to TRBD1 covers 8 bases. Germline trimming cut 6 bases from V and 7 bases from J; bases unmatched to any gene: 11. CDR1 WSHSY and CDR2 SAAADI come from the germline V gene. The CDR3 is 14 residues long. The DNA for the CDR3 is TGCGCCAGCAGATTGGACAGGGTAGAGGGGGAGCAGTACGTC. It is translated as CASRLDRVEGEQYV.

This chain uses TRBV7-3 with TRBJ2-5; D call uncertain. Germline CDR1 is SGHTA and CDR2 is FQGTGA. This CDR3 has 13 amino acids. Trimming pared 3 bases from V and 2 bases from J, leaving 7 bases between. The DNA for the CDR3 is TGTGCCAGCAGCTTGGGCCGTCAAGAGACCCAGTACTTC. This sequence encodes CASSLGRQETQYF.

This clone was found a few times. The chain employs TRBV19 and TRBJ1-2, with D perhaps TRBD1 (6 bases). V gave up 1 base and J gave up 6 bases, with 9 bases separating them. CDR1 LNHDA and CDR2 SQIVND come from the germline V gene (reference sequence). This CDR3 comprises 13 residues. This CDR3 reads CASSIGQGHGYTF. The CDR3, as DNA: TGTGCCAGTAGTATAGGTCAGGGGCATGGCTACACCTTC.

This clone appeared a few times. This chain joins TRBV5-4 and TRBJ2-4; possibly TRBD2 for D (5 bases). The CDR3 extends over 14 amino acids. Germline values: CDR1 SGHNT, CDR2 YYREEE (reference sequence). The germline V and J ends were trimmed by 1 base and 8 bases, with 13 bases remaining between them. The DNA of the CDR3 is TGTGCCAGCAGCTTGCGGGATGTAGGTGACATTCAGTACTTC. Its translation: CASSLRDVGDIQYF.

This clone turned up a few times. This sequence joins TRBV10-2 and TRBJ1-6; D remains ambiguous. Trimming left V 4 bases short and J 4 bases short, with 11 bases between. The V gene's germline CDR1 is WSHSY and CDR2 SAAADI. The CDR3 runs to 15 residues. The CDR3 nucleotides are TGCGCCAGCAGTGGAAGCAGGTCTTATAATTCACCCCTCCACTTT. It specifies CASSGSRSYNSPLHF.

The V and J genes are TRBV4-3 and TRBJ1-2; 7 bases are shared with TRBD1. The germline V gene encodes CDR1 LGHNA and CDR2 YSLEER. This CDR3 spans 16 amino acids. The trim removed 1 base at V and 3 bases at J, leaving 8 bases unmatched. CDR3 coding DNA: TGCGCCAGCAGCCAAGCGGGCGTAGGGGGCTACTATGGCTACACCTTC. Translated: CASSQAGVGGYYGYTF.

V gene TRBV10-3 combines with J gene TRBJ2-2; a weak D match, TRBD1 (5 bases). Trimming removed 4 bases at V and 3 bases at J, with 9 bases between. This CDR3 spans 14 amino acids. Germline-derived CDR1 and CDR2 are ENHRY and SYGVKD. CDR3 coding DNA: TGTGCCATCAGTGGGCTAGGGGACACCGGGGAGCTGTTTTTT. Amino acids: CAISGLGDTGELFF.

This clone was seen more than once but under ten times. The genes are TRBV13 and TRBJ2-7; 10 bases fit TRBD1. Unmatched junction bases numbered 4, after V lost 2 bases and J lost 3 bases. Germline V gene lookup returns CDR1 PRHDT and CDR2 FYEKMQ (reference sequence). The CDR3 runs 15 residues. The CDR3 region has the DNA TGTGCCAGCAGCTTAAGGACAGGGGGAATCTACGAGCAGTACTTC. This translates into CASSLRTGGIYEQYF.

This rearrangement joins TRBV5-4 to TRBJ1-2; tentatively, D is TRBD1 (6 bases). This CDR3 region has 13 residues. Germline CDR1 SGHNT, CDR2 YYREEE (reference sequence). The ends were cut back, 4 bases at V and 7 bases at J, with 14 bases in the middle. For the CDR3, the DNA is TGTGCCAGCAGCCAGACAGGACGGGCTGGCTACACCTTC. This encodes CASSQTGRAGYTF.

Concerning this clone: This specimen includes other DNA sequences encoding the same CDR3. V usage is TRBV6-5 and J usage is TRBJ1-1; D possibly corresponds to TRBD1 (5 bases). V was clipped by 0 bases and J by 11 bases, with 10 bases between them. The germline V gene encodes CDR1 MNHEY and CDR2 SVGAGI. The CDR3 is 12 residues long. The CDR3 loop reads CASSYSGGSAFF. The CDR3 DNA reads TGTGCCAGCAGTTACTCCGGGGGGAGCGCTTTCTTT.